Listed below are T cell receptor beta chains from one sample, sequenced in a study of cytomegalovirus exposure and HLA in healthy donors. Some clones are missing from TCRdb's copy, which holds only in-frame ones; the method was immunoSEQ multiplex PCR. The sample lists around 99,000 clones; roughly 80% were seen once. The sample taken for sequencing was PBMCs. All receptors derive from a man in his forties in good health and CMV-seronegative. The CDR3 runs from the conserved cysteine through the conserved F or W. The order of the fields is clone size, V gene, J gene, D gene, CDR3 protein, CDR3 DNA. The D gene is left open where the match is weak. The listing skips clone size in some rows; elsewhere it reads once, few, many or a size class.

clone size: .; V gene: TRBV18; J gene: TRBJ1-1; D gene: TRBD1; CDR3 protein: CASSTGTGGGTEAFF; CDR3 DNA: TGTGCCAGCTCAACCGGGACAGGGGGGGGCACTGAAGCTTTCTTT
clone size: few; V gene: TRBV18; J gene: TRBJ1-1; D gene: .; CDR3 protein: CASSPPPGNTEAFF; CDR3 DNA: TGTGCCAGCTCACCACCCCCCGGGAACACTGAAGCTTTCTTT
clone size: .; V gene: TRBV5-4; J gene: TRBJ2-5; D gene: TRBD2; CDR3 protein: CAWSSGLGGEETQYF; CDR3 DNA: TGTGCCTGGAGTTCGGGCCTCGGGGGGGAAGAGACCCAGTACTTC
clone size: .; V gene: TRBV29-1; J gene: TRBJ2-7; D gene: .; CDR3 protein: CSVEEVGHEHHSYEQYF; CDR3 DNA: TGCAGCGTTGAAGAAGTGGGGCATGAACACCACTCCTACGAGCAGTACTTC
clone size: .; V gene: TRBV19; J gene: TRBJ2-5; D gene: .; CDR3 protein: CASSIGGRQETQYF; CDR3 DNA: TGTGCCAGTAGTATAGGGGGCCGCCAAGAGACCCAGTACTTC
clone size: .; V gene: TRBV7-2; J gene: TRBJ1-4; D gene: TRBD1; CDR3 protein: CASSSEQGAREKLFF; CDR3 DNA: TGTGCCAGCAGCTCAGAGCAGGGGGCTAGGGAAAAACTGTTTTTT
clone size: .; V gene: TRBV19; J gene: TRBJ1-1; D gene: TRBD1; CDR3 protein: CASILRDRGLTRTLRTEAFF; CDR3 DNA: TGTGCCAGTATTCTCCGGGACAGGGGCCTCACTAGGACCCTGCGCACTGAAGCTTTCTTT
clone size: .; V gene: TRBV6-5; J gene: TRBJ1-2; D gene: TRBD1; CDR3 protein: CASTQPGQGAYGYTF; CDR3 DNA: TGTGCCAGCACCCAACCGGGACAGGGGGCATATGGCTACACCTTC
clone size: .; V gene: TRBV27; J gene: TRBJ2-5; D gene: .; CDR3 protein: CASSLSTRVKTQYF; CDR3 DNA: TGTGCCAGCAGTTTATCGACTAGAGTGAAGACCCAGTACTTC
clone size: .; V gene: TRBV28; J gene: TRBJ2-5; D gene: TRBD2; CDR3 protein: CASSLPPPSGGCYKETQYF; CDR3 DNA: TGTGCCAGCAGTTTACCACCCCCGTCGGGAGGGTGTTATAAGGAGACCCAGTACTTC
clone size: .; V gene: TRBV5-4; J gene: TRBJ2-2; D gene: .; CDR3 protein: CASSPFPGSPGELFF; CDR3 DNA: TGTGCCAGCAGCCCCTTTCCGGGTAGCCCCGGGGAGCTGTTTTTT
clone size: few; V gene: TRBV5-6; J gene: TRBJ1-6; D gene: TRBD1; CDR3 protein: CASSWGTENSPLHF; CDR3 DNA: TGTGCCAGCAGCTGGGGGACAGAGAATTCACCCCTCCACTTT
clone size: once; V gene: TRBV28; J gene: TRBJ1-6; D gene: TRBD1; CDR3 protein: CASSLLGQLMGNSPLHF; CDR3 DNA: TGTGCCAGCAGTTTACTGGGACAGCTCATGGGCAATTCACCCCTCCACTTT
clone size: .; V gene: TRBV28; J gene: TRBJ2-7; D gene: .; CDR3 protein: CASRKTGLFYEQYF; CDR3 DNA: TGTGCCAGCCGAAAGACGGGACTGTTCTACGAGCAGTACTTC
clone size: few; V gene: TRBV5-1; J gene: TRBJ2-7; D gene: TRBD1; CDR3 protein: CASSLTTGGTYEQYF; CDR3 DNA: TGCGCCAGCAGCTTGACGACAGGGGGGACCTACGAGCAGTACTTC
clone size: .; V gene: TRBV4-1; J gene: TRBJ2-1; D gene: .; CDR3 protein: CASSQMEGANNEQFF; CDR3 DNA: TGCGCCAGCAGCCAAATGGAGGGGGCGAATAATGAGCAGTTCTTC
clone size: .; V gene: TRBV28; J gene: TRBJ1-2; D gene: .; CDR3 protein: CASGTGFYGYTF; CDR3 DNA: TGTGCCAGCGGTACGGGGTTCTATGGCTACACCTTC
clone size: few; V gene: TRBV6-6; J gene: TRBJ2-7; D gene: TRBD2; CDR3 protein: CASSPSGSRYEQYF; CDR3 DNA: TGTGCCAGCAGTCCTAGCGGGAGTCGGTACGAGCAGTACTTC
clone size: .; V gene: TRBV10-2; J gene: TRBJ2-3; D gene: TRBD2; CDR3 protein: CASSESRLAGGPTDTQYF; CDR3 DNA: TGCGCCAGCAGTGAGTCGAGACTAGCGGGAGGGCCAACAGATACGCAGTATTTT
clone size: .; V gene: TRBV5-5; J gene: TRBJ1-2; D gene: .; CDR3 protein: CASSATGRPYGYTF; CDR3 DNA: TGTGCCAGCAGCGCTACAGGGCGGCCCTATGGCTACACCTTC
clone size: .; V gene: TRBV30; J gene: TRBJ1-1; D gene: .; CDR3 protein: CAWSAGVLTEAFF; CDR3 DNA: TGTGCCTGGAGTGCGGGAGTATTAACTGAAGCTTTCTTT
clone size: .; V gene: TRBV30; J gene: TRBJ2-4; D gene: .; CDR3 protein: CAWSARVGDIQYF; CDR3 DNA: TGTGCCTGGAGTGCCAGGGTAGGGGACATTCAGTACTTC
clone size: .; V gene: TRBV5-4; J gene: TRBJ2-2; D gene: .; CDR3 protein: CASSLFGLANTGELFF; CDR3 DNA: TGTGCCAGCAGCCTTTTTGGGCTAGCAAACACCGGGGAGCTGTTTTTT
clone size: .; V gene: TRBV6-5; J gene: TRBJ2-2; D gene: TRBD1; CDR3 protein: CASSRTGGTGELFF; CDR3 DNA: TGTGCCAGCAGTAGGACAGGGGGCACCGGGGAGCTGTTTTTT
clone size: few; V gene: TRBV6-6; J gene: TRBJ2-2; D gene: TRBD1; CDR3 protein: CAAYRGQAYTGELFF; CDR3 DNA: TGTGCCGCTTACCGGGGACAGGCGTACACCGGGGAGCTGTTTTTT
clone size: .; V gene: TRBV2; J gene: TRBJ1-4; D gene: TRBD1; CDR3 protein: CASSASGGRYEKLFF; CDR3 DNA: TGTGCCAGCAGTGCCTCAGGGGGGAGATATGAAAAACTGTTTTTT
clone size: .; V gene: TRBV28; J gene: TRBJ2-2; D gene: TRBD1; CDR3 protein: CASSYTGDTGELFF; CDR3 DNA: TGTGCCAGCAGCTACACAGGGGACACCGGGGAGCTGTTTTTT
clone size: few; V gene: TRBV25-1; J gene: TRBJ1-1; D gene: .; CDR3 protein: CASSESSWNTEAFF; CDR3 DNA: TGTGCCAGCAGTGAATCGTCGTGGAACACTGAAGCTTTCTTT
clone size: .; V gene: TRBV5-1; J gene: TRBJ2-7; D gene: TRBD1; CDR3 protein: CASSSGQGKTYEQYF; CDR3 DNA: TGCGCCAGCAGCTCCGGACAGGGTAAGACCTACGAGCAGTACTTC
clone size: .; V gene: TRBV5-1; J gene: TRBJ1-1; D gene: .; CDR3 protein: CASSLALRGENTEAFF; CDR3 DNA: TGCGCCAGCAGCTTGGCGCTACGCGGTGAAAACACTGAAGCTTTCTTT
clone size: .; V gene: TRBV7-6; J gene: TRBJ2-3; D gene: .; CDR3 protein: CASSGGRSTDTQYF; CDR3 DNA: TGTGCCAGCAGCGGGGGGAGGAGCACAGATACGCAGTATTTT
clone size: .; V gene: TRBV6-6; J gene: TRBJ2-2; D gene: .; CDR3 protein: CASSGSRNTGELFF; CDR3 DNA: TGTGCCAGCAGTGGGAGTCGGAACACCGGGGAGCTGTTTTTT
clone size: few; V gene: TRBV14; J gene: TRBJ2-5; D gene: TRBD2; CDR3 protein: CASSVRLAGFQETQYF; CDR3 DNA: TGTGCCAGCAGCGTTAGACTAGCGGGGTTCCAAGAGACCCAGTACTTC
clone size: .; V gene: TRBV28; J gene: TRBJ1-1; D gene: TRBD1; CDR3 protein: CANAARGRHTEAFF; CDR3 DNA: TGTGCCAACGCGGCCAGGGGGAGGCACACTGAAGCTTTCTTT
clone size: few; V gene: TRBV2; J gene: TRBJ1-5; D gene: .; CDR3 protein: CASSEDGARVVQPQHF; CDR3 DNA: TGTGCCAGCAGTGAGGATGGGGCCAGGGTAGTTCAGCCCCAGCATTTT
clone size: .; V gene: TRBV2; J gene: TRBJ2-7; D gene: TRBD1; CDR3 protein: CASISDRSSYEQYF; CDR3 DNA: TGTGCCAGCATTTCGGACAGGAGCTCCTACGAGCAGTACTTC
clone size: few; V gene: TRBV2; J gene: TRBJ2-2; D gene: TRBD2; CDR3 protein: CASSEGTSGNTGELFF; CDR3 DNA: TGTGCCAGCAGTGAGGGGACTAGCGGGAACACCGGGGAGCTGTTTTTT
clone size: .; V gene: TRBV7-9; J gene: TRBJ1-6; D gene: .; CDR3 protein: CSSSFNEGPLHF; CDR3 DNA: TGTTCCAGCAGCTTTAATGAGGGACCCCTCCACTTT
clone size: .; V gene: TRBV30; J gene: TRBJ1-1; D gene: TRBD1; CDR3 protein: CALDRGNTEAFF; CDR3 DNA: TGTGCCCTTGACAGGGGGAACACTGAAGCTTTCTTT
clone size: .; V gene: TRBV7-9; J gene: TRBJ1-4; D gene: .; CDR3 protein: CASSLGYRENEKLFF; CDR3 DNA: TGTGCCAGCAGCTTAGGTTACAGGGAGAATGAAAAACTGTTTTTT
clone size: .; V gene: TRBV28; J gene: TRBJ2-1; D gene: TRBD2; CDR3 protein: CATGGGTYNEQFF; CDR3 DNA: TGTGCCACCGGGGGGGGGACCTACAATGAGCAGTTCTTC
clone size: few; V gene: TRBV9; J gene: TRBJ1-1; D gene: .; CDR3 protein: CASSVRVNTEAFF; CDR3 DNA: TGTGCCAGCAGCGTGAGGGTTAACACTGAAGCTTTCTTT
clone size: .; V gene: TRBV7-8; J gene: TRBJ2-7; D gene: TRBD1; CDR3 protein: CASSPGQGRYEQYF; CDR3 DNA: TGTGCCAGCAGCCCTGGACAGGGGCGCTACGAGCAGTACTTC